This T cell receptor beta chain was identified during a study of blood T cell dynamics during melanoma immunotherapy. Time point of the sample: week 3, after first cycle of checkpoint inhibitor. Patients with prior systemic cancer treatment, concomitant immunosuppressants, or other active malignancies were excluded. Study-level points and caveats: The study could not tell melanoma-specific clones from general immune activation.

Some clones are missing from TCRdb's copy, which holds only in-frame ones; the method was immunoSEQ multiplex PCR. The data contain 25,000 to 30,000 clones, approximately 88% of them singletons. A remark on this clone: What it recognizes is unknown.

The source of this sequence is a human donor with melanoma. Here the sequenced sample was blood, taken from a patient treated with checkpoint blockade.

CDR3 coding DNA: TGCGCCAGCAGCCAGACAGGAGCCGGAAACACCATATATTTT. Its protein product is CASSQTGAGNTIYF. V is TRBV4-1 and J is TRBJ1-3, with D possibly matching TRBD1 (6 bases). V shed 3 bases and J shed 4 bases, with 10 bases lying between them. The CDR3 loop spans 14 amino acids. Looked up from germline, CDR1 is MGHRA and CDR2 is YSYEKL.